This T cell receptor (beta chain) was documented in a study of T cell changes during pregnancy in multiple sclerosis. After removal of 7 bases from V and 2 bases from J, the junction contained 7 bases not matched to a gene. The CDR3 is 15 amino acids. Looked up from germline, CDR1 is SGHTA and CDR2 is FQGNSA. Generated by immunoSEQ multiplex PCR, the TCRdb table keeps only in-frame clones and is missing some. The data show 50,000 to 80,000 clones, about 91% seen once. The source was CD8+ T cells from peripheral blood mononuclear cells, collected before pregnancy. The chain employs TRBV7-2 and TRBJ2-7; 11 bases map to TRBD2. The clonotype comes from a female donor with multiple sclerosis, enrolled in a pregnancy study. CDR3 sequence reads: CASMPRLAGPYEQYF. CDR3 nucleotide sequence: TGTGCCAGCATGCCCCGACTAGCGGGGCCCTACGAGCAGTACTTC.